Each of the 8 T cell receptor beta chains below was sequenced from the same sample in a study of CD8 T cells in ankylosing spondylitis. TCRdb independently ran MiXCR on the 5' RACE reads; one entry per CDR3 protein. Among approximately 260,000 distinct CDR3 sequences listed, 18% were seen once. The sample comprised blood, either unsorted or a sorted T cell fraction (not recorded which). All receptors come from a male donor with ankylosing spondylitis or in good health (not recorded which).

This clonotype was observed a handful of times. The chain employs TRBV7-8 and TRBJ2-2; D is possibly TRBD2 (5 bases). The CDR3 consists of 14 residues. The germline V gene encodes CDR1 SGHVS and CDR2 FQNEAQ. Trimming shortened V by 1 base and J by 8 bases, and 11 bases separated the two germline ends. CDR3 sequence (DNA): TGTGCCAGCAGCTTAGTGTCTAGCTGGGGGGAGCTGTTTTTT. This encodes CASSLVSSWGELFF.

The chain employs TRBV27 and TRBJ2-5; D gene uncertain. The CDR3 covers 13 residues. Germline CDR1 MNHEY, CDR2 SMNVEV (reference sequence). The V end lost 4 bases, the J end lost 3 bases, and 9 bases lay between the germline ends. The CDR3 is CASSSPLEETQYF. The CDR3 DNA reads TGTGCCAGCAGTTCCCCTTTGGAAGAGACCCAGTACTTC.

This clonotype was found once. This sequence joins TRBV15 and TRBJ1-4; 8 bases match TRBD1. Unmatched junction bases numbered 11, after V lost 3 bases and J lost 5 bases. The CDR3 spans 17 residues. In germline, CDR1 is LNHNV, CDR2 YYDKDF (reference sequence). CDR3 sequence reads: CATSSRPGQGWNEKLFF. In nucleotides, the CDR3 is TGTGCCACCAGCAGCCGTCCCGGACAGGGTTGGAATGAAAAACTGTTTTTT.

The genes are TRBV4-3 and TRBJ2-1; no definite D call. V was pared by 1 base and J by 8 bases, with 12 bases between. Germline CDR1 and CDR2: LGHNA and YSLEER. The CDR3 consists of 14 residues. Written as DNA, the CDR3 is TGCGCCAGCAGCCAAGGGTATGCTGTCGATGAGCAGTTCTTC. This encodes CASSQGYAVDEQFF.

The CDR3 bases are TGTGCCAGCAGTTTGGGTAGCGGGCGCTCCTACAATGAGCAGTTCTTC. The encoded protein is CASSLGSGRSYNEQFF. The chain has TRBV12-3 or TRBV12-4 and TRBJ2-1; TRBD2 aligns across 7 bases. This CDR3 region has 16 residues. Trimming took 3 bases from V and 0 from J; bases not matched to a gene: 5.

This clonotype was seen many times. The chain has TRBV2 and TRBJ1-2; a possible D gene is TRBD1 (6 bases). The V gene's germline CDR1 is SNHLY and CDR2 FYNNEI. The CDR3 length is 16 residues. V was cut by 6 bases and J by 7 bases, with 24 bases left in between. The CDR3 loop is CASSLNRDTIRPGYTF. CDR3 bases: TGTGCCAGCAGCCTCAACCGGGACACAATTAGGCCTGGCTACACCTTC.

This chain joins TRBV7-3 and TRBJ2-3; 12 nucleotides agree with TRBD2. CDR3 length equals 18 residues. The J segment lost 3 bases and the V segment lost 2 bases, leaving 9 bases of the junction unmatched. Germline lookup yields CDR1 SGHTA and CDR2 FQGTGA. The DNA for the CDR3 is TGTGCCAGCAGCTTACCCCTAGCGGGAGGGCCAGGAACAGATACGCAGTATTTT. It encodes CASSLPLAGGPGTDTQYF.

This sequence joins TRBV3-1 and TRBJ2-1, with D uncertain. CDR3 size: 13 residues. Deletions cut 4 bases from V and 4 bases from J, with 8 bases between. Per the germline V gene, CDR1 is LGHDT and CDR2 is YNNKEL (reference sequence). The CDR3, as DNA: TGTGCCAGCAGCCCCCCCTCGTACAATGAGCAGTTCTTC. As protein: CASSPPSYNEQFF.